This T cell receptor beta chain came from a study of cytomegalovirus exposure and HLA in healthy donors. PCR primers comprised 60 Vbeta and 13 Jbeta primers. Sequenced by immunoSEQ multiplex PCR; TCRdb stores in-frame clones only, minus some. The sample shows more than 110,000 clones, 80% of them seen only once. With 4 bases removed from V and 0 bases from J, the gap between germline ends came to 13 bases. CDR1 and CDR2 from the germline V gene are MGHRA and YSYEKL. This CDR3 is 17 amino acids long. This receptor was obtained from a man aged 50-59 years in good health and CMV-seronegative. The V gene is TRBV4-1, the J gene TRBJ2-6, with D possibly matching TRBD2 (8 bases). Sample: PBMCs. CDR3 amino acids: CASSPTGTSSGANVLTF. The CDR3 DNA is TGCGCCAGCAGCCCGACAGGGACTAGCTCTGGGGCCAACGTCCTGACTTTC.